In its sample, the clone carrying this T cell receptor (beta chain) was seen once. Antigen: not known. Profiled with immunoSEQ multiplex PCR; TCRdb holds only in-frame clones, not every one. Here the sample spans approximately 620,000 clones, almost 97% being singletons. The record originates from a study of shared clonotypes between healthy human individuals. The germline V gene has CDR1 MDHEN and CDR2 SYDVKM. There are 12 residues in the CDR3. Trimming took 6 bases from V and 7 from J; bases not matched to a gene: 3. General study results and limits: Rarefaction exposed incomplete sorted-subset sequencing despite large depth. An effect of sequencing depth on clonotype sharing among donors was expected. Enrolling few donors narrowed the genetic and exposure-history diversity that was represented.

Sequencing input: naive CD4+ T cells sorted from blood. Subset indicated: CD45RA+ positively selected. The V gene is TRBV28, the J gene TRBJ2-1, with 7 bases that match TRBD1. The TCR sequence derives from a woman in her 30s in good health. CDR3 nucleotides: TGTGCCAGCAGGCAACAGGGGAATGAGCAGTTCTTC. This encodes CASRQQGNEQFF.